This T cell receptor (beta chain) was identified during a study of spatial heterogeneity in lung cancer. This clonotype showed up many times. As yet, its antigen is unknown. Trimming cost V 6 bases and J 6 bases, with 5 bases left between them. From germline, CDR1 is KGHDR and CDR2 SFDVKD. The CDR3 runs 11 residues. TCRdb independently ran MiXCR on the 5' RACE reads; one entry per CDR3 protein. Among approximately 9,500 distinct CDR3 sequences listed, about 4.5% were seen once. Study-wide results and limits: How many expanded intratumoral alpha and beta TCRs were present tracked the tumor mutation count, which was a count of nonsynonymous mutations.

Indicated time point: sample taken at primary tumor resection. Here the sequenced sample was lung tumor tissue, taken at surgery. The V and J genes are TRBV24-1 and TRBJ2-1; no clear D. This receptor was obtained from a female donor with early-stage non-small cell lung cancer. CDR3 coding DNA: TGTGCCACCAGTCTCCGCAATGAGCAGTTCTTC. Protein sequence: CATSLRNEQFF.